This T cell receptor beta chain emerged from a study of a mutant IDH1 vaccine in newly diagnosed glioma. Study background: Treatment recipients were roughly 62% male and approximately 40% female, and their mean age was around 40 years. Patients previously underwent radiotherapy, temozolomide, or both, and most underwent both.

Sequencing was performed with immunoSEQ multiplex PCR; in TCRdb, only in-frame clones are kept and a portion is missing. Of about 32,000 clones detected, roughly 78% appear once; the ten largest clones hold roughly a quarter. As to this clone: The antigen remains unidentified.

The sample's time point: week 11, during vaccination. One vaccine dose held 300 ug of mutant IDH1 20-mer peptide and came with topical imiquimod. Trimming removed 3 bases from V and 0 bases from J, with 9 bases in between. CDR1 and CDR2 from the germline V gene are SGHRS and YFSETQ. CDR3 length equals 15 residues. The rearrangement uses TRBV5-1 and TRBJ1-4; maybe TRBD1 (5 bases). This material consisted of PBMCs, taken from a glioma patient whose treatment included an IDH1 peptide vaccine. This clonotype was sampled from a man aged 25 to 45 with glioma. The CDR3 coding sequence is TGCGCCAGCAGCTCGACAGTTGCAACTAATGAAAAACTGTTTTTT. Translating gives CASSSTVATNEKLFF.